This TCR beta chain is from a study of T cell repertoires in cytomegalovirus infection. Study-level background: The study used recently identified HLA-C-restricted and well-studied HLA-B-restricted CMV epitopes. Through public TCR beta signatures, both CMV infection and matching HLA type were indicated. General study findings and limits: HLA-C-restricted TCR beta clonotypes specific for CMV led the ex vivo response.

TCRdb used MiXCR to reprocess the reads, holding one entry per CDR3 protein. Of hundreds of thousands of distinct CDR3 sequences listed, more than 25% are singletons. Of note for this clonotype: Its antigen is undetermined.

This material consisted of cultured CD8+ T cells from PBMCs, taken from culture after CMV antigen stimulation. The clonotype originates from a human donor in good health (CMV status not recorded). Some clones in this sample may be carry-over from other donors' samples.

The CDR3 region has the DNA TGTGCCAGCAGTTTTGGGACAGCTCATCAGCCCCAGCATTTT. As protein: CASSFGTAHQPQHF. The chain uses TRBV27 and TRBJ1-5; 7 nucleotides align to TRBD1. Germline V gene lookup returns CDR1 MNHEY and CDR2 SMNVEV (reference sequence). This CDR3 region has 14 residues. The V segment lost 3 bases and the J segment 5 bases; nucleotides outside the gene matches: 4.